This T cell receptor beta chain was captured in a study of cytomegalovirus exposure and HLA in healthy donors. Across the study: An earlier analysis found 110 million or so unique TCR beta sequences from 200 million or so T cells. Findings of the study overall: The listing of about 150 TCR beta chains classed them as cytomegalovirus-associated. Association of a missense DCLRE1C variant with TCR beta V- and J-gene trimming was reported in a later analysis. Follow-up analysis seemed to connect common viral pathogens with several of the most significant clusters identified.

With respect to this clone: Its specificity is unknown.

The V gene lost 1 base and the J gene lost 4 bases, with 5 bases spanning the gap. This CDR3 is built from 12 residues. CDR1 and CDR2 from the germline V gene are GTSNPN and SVGIG (reference sequence). PCR involved 60 Vbeta and 13 Jbeta primers. Produced via immunoSEQ multiplex PCR; TCRdb's table is partial and in-frame only. Of about 76,000 clones listed, 78% are singletons. The clonotype comes from a woman in her thirties or forties in good health and CMV-seropositive. The V gene is TRBV30, the J gene TRBJ1-3; D not resolved. Input material: PBMCs. CDR3 sequence reads: CAWSGGGNTIYF. CDR3 DNA: TGTGCCTGGAGTGGCGGAGGAAACACCATATATTTT. Full variable domain (rest looked up from reference TRBV30 and TRBJ1-3): SQTIHQWPATLVQPVGSPLSLECTVEGTSNPNLYWYRQAAGRGLQLLFYSVGIGQISSEVPQNLSASRPQDRQFILSSKKLLLSDSGFYLCAWSGGGNTIYFGEGSWLTVV.